Reported below is one TCR beta chain. Its antigen is not known. Sequenced by immunoSEQ multiplex PCR; TCRdb stores in-frame clones only, minus some. The repertoire has tens of thousands of clones, 88% of them found once; the top ten carry about 20%. These data originate in a study of T cells in localized non-small cell lung cancer. Overall study results and limits: Compared with tumor, uninvolved adjacent lung displayed greater T cell clonality, ranking highest overall. Longer survival (overall) was linked to higher T cell density in blood. Sequencing involved a lone tumor region, leaving heterogeneity possible. The appearance of a median roughly 58 of the top 100 tumor clones was seen in adjacent lung.

Germline CDR1 is SGHDT and CDR2 is YYEEEE. V was pared by 4 bases and J by 4 bases, with 11 bases between. CDR3 length equals 13 residues. This chain links TRBV5-6 with TRBJ2-5, with a tentative D call TRBD1 (6 bases). The receptor was derived from a woman aged 35-75 years with stage I squamous cell lung carcinoma. Sequences were derived from peripheral blood, sampled before any cancer treatment. The CDR3, as DNA: TGTGCCAGCAGCCAGGGGTTAGCAGAGACCCAGTACTTC. As protein: CASSQGLAETQYF.